The rows below give T cell receptor beta chains drawn from one sample of a study of OX40 agonist ivuxolimab in advanced cancers. Some clones are missing from TCRdb's copy, which holds only in-frame ones; the method was immunoSEQ multiplex PCR. The sample yields tens of thousands of clones, approximately 82% seen once. The source material was CD4+ or CD8+ T cells sorted from blood, sampled in a trial of the OX40 agonist ivuxolimab. Receptors were obtained from an adult with an advanced solid tumor such as melanoma, head and neck, liver or kidney cancer. The CDR3 runs from the conserved cysteine through the conserved F or W. A D gene is named only where the DNA matches it firmly. Not all rows give a size; the values are once, few, many and, for expanded clones, a class.

D,V,J,size,CDR3,DNA
NA,TRBV5-1,TRBJ2-2,NA,CASSPPAGELFF,TGCGCCAGCAGCCCGCCTGCCGGGGAGCTGTTTTTT
NA,TRBV11-3,TRBJ2-1,NA,CASSLDRTEQFF,TGTGCCAGCAGCTTAGATCGTACTGAGCAGTTCTTC
NA,TRBV6-5,TRBJ1-6,NA,CASSRSETHNSPLHF,TGTGCCAGCAGTCGCTCCGAAACTCATAATTCACCCCTCCACTTT
NA,TRBV4-3,TRBJ2-1,NA,CASSQDGGGKFNEQFF,TGCGCCAGCAGCCAAGATGGAGGGGGGAAGTTCAATGAGCAGTTCTTC
NA,TRBV27,TRBJ1-1,NA,CASRGRANTEAFF,TGTGCCAGCCGGGGGAGGGCGAACACTGAAGCTTTCTTT
TRBD1,TRBV18,TRBJ1-5,NA,CASSPDRGSHQPQHF,TGTGCCAGCTCACCGGACAGGGGCTCTCACCAGCCCCAGCATTTT
NA,TRBV4-1,TRBJ1-5,few,CASSHPGSNQPQHF,TGCGCCAGCAGCCACCCAGGGAGCAATCAGCCCCAGCATTTT
NA,TRBV28,TRBJ1-2,few,CASSLGYLYGYTF,TGTGCCAGCAGTTTAGGATACCTCTATGGCTACACCTTC
TRBD1,TRBV5-1,TRBJ1-1,few,CASKGQGAMNTEAFF,TGCGCCAGCAAAGGACAGGGTGCGATGAACACTGAAGCTTTCTTT
NA,TRBV5-1,TRBJ1-2,NA,CASSRTQGAEGYTF,TGCGCCAGCAGCAGGACACAGGGCGCGGAGGGCTACACCTTC
TRBD2,TRBV7-2,TRBJ2-7,NA,CASSRTSGSYEQYF,TGTGCCAGCAGCCGGACTAGCGGATCCTACGAGCAGTACTTC
NA,TRBV12-5,TRBJ1-1,NA,CASGSSDRVAFF,TGTGCTAGTGGTTCCTCCGATAGGGTAGCTTTCTTT
NA,TRBV28,TRBJ1-5,few,CASSRPGNQPQHF,TGTGCCAGCAGTAGGCCGGGAAATCAGCCCCAGCATTTT
NA,TRBV7-2,TRBJ2-7,NA,CASSTRTETYEQYF,TGTGCCAGCAGCACCAGGACAGAAACCTACGAGCAGTACTTC
TRBD1,TRBV7-3,TRBJ1-1,NA,CASSPGQGVSEAFF,TGTGCCAGCAGCCCGGGACAGGGAGTCAGTGAAGCTTTCTTT
NA,TRBV21-1,TRBJ2-7,NA,CASSKGSRGISYEQYF,TGTGCCAGCAGCAAAGGTAGCAGGGGGATCTCCTACGAGCAGTACTTC
TRBD2,TRBV7-2,TRBJ2-2,NA,CASSGTRGNTGELFF,TGTGCCAGCAGCGGGACTAGGGGGAACACCGGGGAGCTGTTTTTT
TRBD1,TRBV30,TRBJ1-6,NA,CAWSVGTDVESPLHF,TGTGCCTGGAGTGTAGGGACAGACGTAGAGTCACCCCTCCACTTT
NA,TRBV7-9,TRBJ2-5,NA,CASSLGSSDQETQYF,TGTGCCAGCAGCTTAGGTTCTAGCGACCAAGAGACCCAGTACTTC
TRBD2,TRBV4-1,TRBJ2-2,once,CASSPKAISGSGGTGELFF,TGCGCCAGCAGCCCAAAGGCGATTAGCGGGAGCGGAGGCACCGGGGAGCTGTTTTTT
NA,TRBV5-4,TRBJ1-3,NA,CASSLGQGSIYF,TGTGCCAGCAGCTTGGGGCAGGGATCCATATATTTT
NA,TRBV5-4,TRBJ2-5,NA,CASYPPDGETQYF,TGTGCCAGCTACCCTCCCGACGGAGAGACCCAGTACTTC
NA,TRBV6-6,TRBJ2-5,NA,CASRGGPEETQYF,TGTGCCAGCAGAGGGGGGCCGGAAGAGACCCAGTACTTC
NA,TRBV29-1,TRBJ2-2,NA,CSVTGRDGVTGELFF,TGCAGCGTAACCGGCCGGGACGGGGTCACCGGGGAGCTGTTTTTT
TRBD2,TRBV19,TRBJ2-3,NA,CASSIKLAGSTDTQYF,TGTGCCAGTAGTATCAAACTAGCGGGGAGCACAGATACGCAGTATTTT
TRBD2,TRBV2,TRBJ2-7,NA,CASSEGWPREGLSEQYF,TGTGCCAGCAGTGAGGGTTGGCCTCGGGAGGGCCTCTCCGAGCAGTACTTC
TRBD2,TRBV15,TRBJ2-1,NA,CATSGLAGGYNEQFF,TGTGCCACCAGCGGTCTAGCGGGAGGTTACAATGAGCAGTTCTTC
NA,TRBV19,TRBJ2-5,NA,CASSSRIQETQYF,TGTGCCAGTAGTTCACGAATCCAAGAGACCCAGTACTTC
NA,TRBV10-3,TRBJ2-7,NA,CAIGGPGEQYF,TGTGCCATCGGGGGTCCGGGCGAGCAGTACTTC
TRBD2,TRBV29-1,TRBJ2-5,NA,CSVAWGGETQYF,TGCAGCGTTGCATGGGGGGGGGAGACCCAGTACTTC
NA,TRBV28,TRBJ2-2,NA,CASSPGTPTGELFF,TGTGCCAGCAGTCCCGGGACTCCTACCGGGGAGCTGTTTTTT
TRBD1,TRBV7-9,TRBJ2-7,few,CASSLGTGTNEQYF,TGTGCCAGCAGCTTAGGGACAGGGACAAACGAGCAGTACTTC
NA,TRBV7-2,TRBJ1-3,NA,CASSGRTGNTIYF,TGTGCCAGCAGCGGCCGGACAGGAAACACCATATATTTT
TRBD1,TRBV6-6,TRBJ2-1,few,CASSYQHRGRYNEQFF,TGTGCCAGCAGTTACCAACACAGGGGGCGTTACAATGAGCAGTTCTTC
TRBD1,TRBV5-1,TRBJ1-1,NA,CASSSRTGGGTEAFF,TGCGCCAGCAGCTCGCGGACAGGGGGTGGTACTGAAGCTTTCTTT
TRBD2,TRBV5-1,TRBJ2-2,NA,CASSSGTSGRATGELFF,TGCGCCAGCAGCTCAGGGACTAGCGGGAGGGCGACCGGGGAGCTGTTTTTT
NA,TRBV27,TRBJ1-1,NA,CASKTLIGGGTNTEAFF,TGTGCCAGCAAAACCTTGATCGGCGGGGGGACCAACACTGAAGCTTTCTTT
NA,TRBV18,TRBJ2-7,NA,CASSPGVGKYEQYF,TGTGCCAGCTCACCAGGGGTAGGGAAGTACGAGCAGTACTTC
NA,TRBV5-1,TRBJ1-2,NA,CASSLPAYGYTF,TGCGCCAGCAGCTTGCCCGCCTATGGCTACACCTTC
NA,TRBV2,TRBJ2-7,NA,CASSLQVSEQYF,TGTGCCAGCAGTTTACAGGTTAGCGAGCAGTACTTC
NA,TRBV29-1,TRBJ1-1,NA,CSVEVQNTEAFF,TGCAGCGTTGAAGTACAGAACACTGAAGCTTTCTTT
TRBD1,TRBV29-1,TRBJ2-5,NA,CSVRQGAETQYF,TGCAGCGTTCGACAGGGGGCAGAGACCCAGTACTTC
NA,TRBV2,TRBJ2-7,NA,CASRGVRDRTYEQYF,TGTGCCAGTCGTGGGGTGCGAGATAGGACCTACGAGCAGTACTTC